The 11 T cell receptor beta chains presented below share a single source sample, sequenced in a study of T cell clonality in common variable immunodeficiency. Only in-frame clones appear in the TCRdb table, and some are missing; sequencing was by immunoSEQ multiplex PCR. The repertoire consists of about 37,000 clones, none detected only once. The sample taken for sequencing was peripheral blood mononuclear cells. The receptors shown here come from a person aged 18 to 75 in good health.

The sample holds many counts of this clone. The read terminates 3 residues ahead of where the CDR3 ends, so the germline J gene completes it. This sequence joins TRBV5-4 and TRBJ2-7, with 11 positions matching TRBD2. The germline CDR1 and CDR2 sequences are SGHNT and YYREEE (reference sequence). The CDR3 has 15 residues. The trim removed 4 bases at V and 5 bases at J, leaving 8 bases unmatched. CDR3: CASSPIAGGQHEQYF. The sequenced part of the CDR3 DNA is TGTGCCAGCAGCCCGATAGCGGGAGGGCAGCACGAG.

This clone showed up just a few times. The read falls 3 residues short of the CDR3 end, and the missing part is taken from the germline J gene. The chain has TRBV20-1 and TRBJ1-2; a possible D gene is TRBD1 (5 bases). V was cut by 4 bases and J by 4 bases, with 7 bases left in between. This CDR3 has 11 residues. The V gene's germline CDR1 is DFQATT and CDR2 SNEGSKA (reference sequence). The CDR3 loop is CSATDSYGYTF. The CDR3 bases that were read are TGCAGTGCTACCGACAGCTATGGC.

This clone was picked up many times. The missing CDR3 end, 3 residues past where the read stops, is filled in from the germline J gene. This chain uses TRBV2 with TRBJ1-5; no clear D gene. V was shortened by 0 bases and J by 0 bases, with 6 bases between the two germline ends. CDR1 and CDR2 (germline): SNHLY, FYNNEI. The CDR3 is 15 residues long. The CDR3 loop is CASSEAGYSNQPQHF. CDR3 DNA, as far as it was read: TGTGCCAGCAGTGAAGCAGGGTATAGCAATCAGCCC. The full variable domain, its missing parts supplied by reference TRBV2 and TRBJ1-5, is EPEVTQTPSHQVTQMGQEVILRCVPISNHLYFYWYRQILGQKVEFLVSFYNNEISEKSEIFDDQFSVERPDGSNFTLKIRSTKLEDSAMYFCASSEAGYSNQPQHFGDGTRLSIL.

This clone has a count of ten or more. With the read ending 3 residues before the CDR3 end, the germline J gene is used to fill in that end. This sequence joins TRBV13 and TRBJ2-1; 15 bases align to TRBD2. The CDR3 is 17 amino acids. Trimming cost V 3 bases and J 2 bases; bases outside gene matches: 2. Germline V gives CDR1 PRHDT, CDR2 FYEKMQ (reference sequence). The CDR3 is CASSFWTSGRAYNEQFF. CDR3 DNA, as far as it was read: TGTGCCAGCAGCTTCTGGACTAGCGGGAGGGCCTACAATGAG.

This clone was observed many times. The read terminates 3 residues before the CDR3 end, so the remaining end is supplied by the germline J gene. The gene calls are TRBV5-1 and TRBJ2-1; a possible D gene is TRBD2 (5 bases). The CDR3 runs to 16 residues. From germline, CDR1 is SGHRS and CDR2 YFSETQ. V lost 0 bases, J lost 1 base, and 11 bases lay in between. The DNA read from the CDR3 is TGCGCCAGCAGCTTGGCCGCTCTAGCATCCTACAATGAG. It encodes CASSLAALASYNE. The complete CDR3 sequence is CASSLAALASYNEQFF.

In this sample, this clone turned up many times. The CDR3 end is not reached by the read, which stops 3 residues before it; the germline J gene fills it in. The V gene is TRBV5-4, the J gene TRBJ2-7; TRBD2 is a possible D gene (6 bases). The V and J ends lost 3 bases and 4 bases respectively, with 11 bases between them. The germline V gene encodes CDR1 SGHNT and CDR2 YYREEE (reference sequence). The CDR3 is 13 amino acids. Here the CDR3 reads CASSSAGIYEQYF. Partial CDR3 DNA: TGTGCCAGCAGCTCCGCGGGGATTTACGAG.

This clone was seen ten or more times. The read is 3 residues too short to cover the CDR3 end, so that end is filled in from the germline J gene. The chain joins TRBV4-1 to TRBJ2-7; 8 bases are shared with TRBD1. The CDR3 length is 17 residues. From germline, CDR1 is MGHRA and CDR2 YSYEKL. J lost 1 base, V lost 4 bases, and 12 bases had no gene match. The CDR3 reads CASSPGLLTGGSYEQYF. Incomplete CDR3 DNA: TGCGCCAGCAGCCCGGGGTTATTAACAGGGGGTTCCTACGAG.

This clone was seen ten or more times. The CDR3 end is not reached by the read, which stops 3 residues before it; the germline J gene fills it in. The rearrangement joins TRBV19 to TRBJ1-1; a possible D gene is TRBD1 (5 bases). The CDR3 has 14 residues. The V gene lost 3 bases and the J gene lost 0 bases, with 8 bases spanning the gap. Germline V gene lookup returns CDR1 LNHDA and CDR2 SQIVND (reference sequence). The CDR3 sequence is CASSIRALNTEAFF. CDR3 bases read: TGTGCCAGTAGTATCAGGGCCTTGAACACTGAA.

This clone has ten or more counts. The sequenced fragment ends 3 residues before the CDR3 boundary, so the rest is inferred from the germline J gene. The chain carries TRBV6-1 and TRBJ2-1; 8 bases line up with TRBD1. The germline V gene encodes CDR1 MNHNS and CDR2 SASEGT. Trimming removed 2 bases from V and 3 bases from J; junction bases left unmatched: 6. The CDR3 covers 16 residues. CDR3 DNA (partial): TGTGCCAGCAGTGAACCCGCAGGGGGCGGCTACAATGAG. It encodes CASSEPAGGGYNE. The CDR3 in full is CASSEPAGGGYNEQFF.

The CDR3 bases that were read are TGTGCCAGCAGCACGCGGGACAACTACAATGAG. It codes for CASSTRDNYNE. The complete CDR3 protein is CASSTRDNYNEQFF. The chain links TRBV11-3 to TRBJ2-1; perhaps D is TRBD1 or TRBD2 (6 bases each). The CDR3 goes on 3 residues after the read ends, and that part is filled in from the germline J gene. Between the trimmed V and J ends, which lost 5 bases and 3 bases, there was a span of 11 bases. This CDR3 contains 14 residues. CDR1 is SGHNT and CDR2 is YENEEA in the germline V gene.

This clone was detected ten times or more. CDR3 amino acids: CASKEGDQETQYF. CDR3 DNA, as far as it was read: TGCGCCAGCAAGGAGGGGGACCAAGAGACC. The genes are TRBV5-1 and TRBJ2-5; D tentatively fits TRBD1 or TRBD2 (6 bases each). Read coverage stops 3 residues before the CDR3 terminus; the germline J gene supplies the remainder. The germline V and J ends were trimmed by 6 bases and 0 bases, with 9 bases remaining between them. CDR3 length: 13 amino acids. Germline CDR1 SGHRS, CDR2 YFSETQ.